Described below is a single T cell receptor (beta chain) sequence and its context. CDR1 MNHNY and CDR2 SVGAGI come from the germline V gene (reference sequence). CDR3 length: 15 residues. The junction had 9 bases not matched to a gene; V was cut back by 5 bases and J by 8 bases. The data belong to a study of blood T cell repertoires in COVID-19. Study as a whole: Some COVID-19 samples were acute and others convalescent; all came from the United States, Italy and Spain. The analysed material was cDNA or gDNA that came from T cells, B-cell-depleted T cells, or PBMCs.

Some clones are missing from TCRdb's copy, which holds only in-frame ones; the method was immunoSEQ multiplex PCR. This sample has 40,000 to 60,000 clones, with approximately 88% found just once. The clonotype comes from a man aged 45-65 years with active COVID-19. Sequenced input: peripheral blood. This chain connects TRBV6-6 to TRBJ2-1; TRBD1 agrees at 10 bases. The CDR3 spells CASSVGQGRRHEQFF. CDR3 sequence (DNA): TGTGCCAGCAGTGTGGGACAGGGGAGGCGGCATGAGCAGTTCTTC.